This TCR beta chain was obtained from a study of technical replicates of blood from a few donors. Method: immunoSEQ multiplex PCR; TCRdb's copy keeps in-frame clones and lacks some. The sample shows 55,000 to 85,000 clones, nearly 98% of them seen only once. V was trimmed by 2 bases and J by 10 bases, leaving 8 bases between them. CDR1 and CDR2 from the germline V gene are MDHEN and SYDVKM. The CDR3 loop spans 11 amino acids. Sequenced material: T cells isolated from PBMCs. The receptor was derived from a human donor in good health. The rearrangement joins TRBV28 to TRBJ1-1; D gene unclear. Here the CDR3 reads CASSLSRGAFF. The CDR3 DNA reads as TGTGCCAGCAGTTTAAGCAGAGGAGCTTTCTTT. Supplemented by reference TRBV28 and TRBJ1-1, the full variable domain reads DVKVTQSSRYLVKRTGEKVFLECVQDMDHENMFWYRQDPGLGLRLIYFSYDVKMKEKGDIPEGYSVSREKKERFSLILESASTNQTSMYLCASSLSRGAFFGQGTRLTVV.